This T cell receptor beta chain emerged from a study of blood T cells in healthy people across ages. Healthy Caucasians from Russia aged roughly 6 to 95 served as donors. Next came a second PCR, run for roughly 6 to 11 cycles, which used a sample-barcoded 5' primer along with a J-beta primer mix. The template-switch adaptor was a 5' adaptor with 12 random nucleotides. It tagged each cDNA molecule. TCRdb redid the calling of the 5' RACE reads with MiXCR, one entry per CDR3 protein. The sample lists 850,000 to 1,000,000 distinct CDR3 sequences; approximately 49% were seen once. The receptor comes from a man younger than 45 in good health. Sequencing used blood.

CDR3 coding DNA: TGCACGGAGGACAAAAGCAATCAGCCCCAGCATTTT. Its translation is CTEDKSNQPQHF. The chain joins TRBV20-1 to TRBJ1-5; tentative D call: TRBD1 (5 bases). Germline loops: CDR1 DFQATT, CDR2 SNEGSKA (reference sequence). The CDR3 has 12 amino acids.